This TCR beta chain was identified during a study of T cell therapy after organ transplantation. On the study more broadly: Expansion used a peptide pool of 30 HLA class I and II CMV epitopes. Study findings and constraints: Minimal repertoire change after therapy followed marked pretherapy expansions in nonresponders. Post-therapy reconstitution appeared to include transferred and endogenous clonotypes.

Notes on this clone: As yet, its antigen is unknown.

Data came from immunoSEQ multiplex PCR; TCRdb stores just in-frame clones and leaves some out. The sample contains about 48,000 clones, over 90% of which appear only once. These patients had received solid-organ transplants and had drug-resistant or recurrent cytomegalovirus. Looked up from germline, CDR1 is MNHEY and CDR2 is SMNVEV (reference sequence). V was trimmed by 6 bases and J by 9 bases, leaving 24 bases between them. This CDR3 contains 16 residues. This TCR was recovered from a human patient who had received a solid organ transplant and had CMV disease. This chain connects TRBV27 to TRBJ2-1, with D perhaps TRBD2 (7 bases). The material sequenced was CD8+ T cells from blood, taken before autologous CMV-specific T cell therapy. The CDR3 region is CASSSTAWGRGGEQFF. CDR3 DNA: TGTGCCAGCAGCTCGACCGCCTGGGGGCGCGGGGGTGAGCAGTTCTTC.